This T cell receptor beta chain derives from a study of post-analysis software for immune sequencing data. As for the study in general: The courses of disease that were included comprised relapsing-remitting, secondary progressive and progressive-relapsing multiple sclerosis.

With V trimmed by 0 bases and J by 0 bases, 4 bases remained unmatched. The CDR3 is made up of 16 amino acids. Per germline, CDR1 DFQATT and CDR2 SNEGSKA (reference sequence). Unique molecular identifiers had been added to the TCR beta cDNA libraries. There were roughly 0.95 to 11 million T cells, and around 500,000 cDNA molecules came from them. TCRdb reprocessed the PCR reads with MiXCR, giving one entry per CDR3 protein. Of approximately 660,000 distinct CDR3 sequences listed, 55% to 60% were seen once; the top ten hold 11%. About this clonotype itself: No antigen is known for it.

Overall study findings and caveats: Controls' normalized Chao1 diversity significantly exceeded that of multiple sclerosis patients. Comparison of patients with controls showed about 5 TRBV segments more frequent in patients, TRBV5-6, TRBV5-1 and TRBV20-1 among them. Strong co-clustering by F measure was evident for samples that had been prepared in the same batch.

This TCR derives from a girl aged 2-10 years with multiple sclerosis. The gene calls are TRBV20-1 and TRBJ2-1; 8 positions match TRBD2. Sample: blood. The CDR3 loop is CSAREASGFSYNEQFF. CDR3 DNA: TGCAGTGCTAGAGAGGCTAGCGGGTTCTCCTACAATGAGCAGTTCTTC.